This T cell receptor (beta chain) came from a study of OX40 agonist ivuxolimab in advanced cancers. At the level of the study: Three patients responded partially, comprising one with hepatocellular carcinoma and two with cutaneous melanoma.

The V end was cut by 5 bases, the J end by 9 bases, with 23 bases between. Germline assignment: CDR1 SGHAT and CDR2 FQNNGV. This CDR3 is built from 16 residues. Clones were sequenced by immunoSEQ multiplex PCR, and TCRdb holds only the in-frame ones, with some missing. The table records about 95,000 clones, approximately 85% of them present only once. Sequencing used CD4+ or CD8+ T cells sorted from blood, obtained in a trial of the OX40 agonist ivuxolimab. This chain links TRBV11-2 with TRBJ2-1, with a possible D match to TRBD2 (7 bases). The clonotype comes from an adult with an advanced solid tumor such as melanoma, head and neck, liver or kidney cancer. CDR3 nucleotide sequence: TGTGCCAGCAGCGAAGGGGGTGGGAGGGCCCGAGTTGAGCAGTTCTTC. Translation gives CASSEGGGRARVEQFF. Together with reference TRBV11-2 and TRBJ2-1, the CDR3 gives the full variable domain: EAGVAQSPRYKIIEKRQSVAFWCNPISGHATLYWYQQILGQGPKLLIQFQNNGVVDDSQLPKDRFSAERLKGVDSTLKIQPAKLEDSAVYLCASSEGGGRARVEQFFGPGTRLTVL.